The next 22 T cell receptor beta chains were all read from a single sample in a study of regulatory T cells in long-lasting Graves disease. Arm-PCR of CDR3 regions and iRepertoire HTBI primers were used to build TCR beta libraries. MiXCR was run by TCRdb on the multiplex PCR reads, yielding one entry per CDR3 protein. The table has approximately 400,000 distinct CDR3 sequences, around 20% seen once; the top ten hold less than 25%. The time point is: persistent/refractory GD, antithyroid drugs over 5 years with positive TRAb. Extracted PBMC RNA gave rise to the TCR library. Sequenced here: peripheral blood mononuclear cells (PBMCs), sampled when the disease was refractory, from a patient treated with antithyroid drugs. The receptors come from a female donor with Graves disease.

This clonotype was recorded once. The V call is TRBV7-2, the J call TRBJ1-4; tentatively, D is TRBD1 (6 bases). Trimming stripped 4 bases from V and 5 bases from J, with 14 bases between. Germline V gene data show CDR1 as SGHTA and CDR2 as FQGNSA. The length of the CDR3 is 15 residues. The CDR3 nucleotides read TGTGCCAGCAGCTCTCCGGGACACGGAAATGAAAAACTGTTTTTT. It yields the protein CASSSPGHGNEKLFF.

This clonotype has more than one count but fewer than ten. The V gene is TRBV27, the J gene TRBJ2-7; no reliable D call. V lost 6 bases, J lost 3 bases, and 15 bases lay in between. CDR1 and CDR2 from the germline V gene are MNHEY and SMNVEV (reference sequence). The CDR3 is 14 amino acids. CDR3 amino acids: CASRALGSYYEQYF. CDR3 in DNA: TGTGCCAGCAGGGCCTTGGGCAGCTACTACGAGCAGTACTTC.

This clonotype was counted ten times or more. V and J are TRBV6-1 and TRBJ1-1; D not resolved. This CDR3 contains 12 residues. Germline V gene sequence: CDR1 MNHNS, CDR2 SASEGT. Trimming removed 4 bases at V and 5 bases at J, with 8 bases between. CDR3 nucleotides: TGTGCCAGCAGTGCGTTAGGTACTGAAGCTTTCTTT. The encoded protein is CASSALGTEAFF.

The J gene is TRBJ2-7, the V gene TRBV5-1; 7 positions agree with TRBD2. This CDR3 contains 16 residues. CDR1 and CDR2 (germline): SGHRS, YFSETQ. The junction had 7 bases not matched to a gene; V was cut back by 0 bases and J by 1 base. CDR3 in DNA: TGCGCCAGCAGCTTGGACGGGGCGGGGGTATCCTACGAGCAGTACTTC. Encoded protein: CASSLDGAGVSYEQYF.

The chain uses TRBV28 and TRBJ2-1; maybe TRBD2 (5 bases). V lost 1 base to trimming and J lost 4 bases, with 8 bases between them. Looked up from germline, CDR1 is MDHEN and CDR2 is SYDVKM. The CDR3 covers 14 residues. The CDR3 sequence: CASSLFSVYNEQFF. The CDR3 region has the DNA TGTGCCAGCAGTTTATTTAGCGTTTACAATGAGCAGTTCTTC.

This clonotype was detected only a few times. The chain uses TRBV27 and TRBJ2-7; 14 nucleotides agree with TRBD2. The J segment lost 3 bases and the V segment lost 8 bases, leaving 3 bases of the junction unmatched. The CDR3 extends over 14 amino acids. Looked up from germline, CDR1 is MNHEY and CDR2 is SMNVEV (reference sequence). Written as DNA, the CDR3 is TGTGCCAGCGGGACTAGCGGGAGAAGCTACGAGCAGTACTTC. It encodes CASGTSGRSYEQYF.

V usage is TRBV7-2 and J usage is TRBJ2-1; D is undetermined. Germline loops: CDR1 SGHTA, CDR2 FQGNSA. V lost 5 bases and J lost 10, with 9 bases in between. This CDR3 is built from 11 residues. In DNA, the CDR3 is TGTGCCAGCAGCAGTTCAGAGGAGCAGTTCTTC. Translating gives CASSSSEEQFF.

This clonotype was found many times. The V and J genes are TRBV11-2 and TRBJ2-5, with unresolved D. Germline CDR1 SGHAT, CDR2 FQNNGV. Deletions cut 5 bases from V and 4 bases from J, with 11 bases between. This CDR3 spans 13 amino acids. This chain's CDR3 is CASSPAGRETQYF. The CDR3 region has the DNA TGTGCCAGCAGCCCAGCCGGCCGAGAGACCCAGTACTTC.

This clonotype was recorded a few times. The rearrangement links TRBV3-1 to TRBJ1-1; a weak D match, TRBD1 (6 bases). V shed 5 bases and J shed 2 bases, with 12 bases lying between them. Looked up from germline, CDR1 is LGHDT and CDR2 is YNNKEL (reference sequence). CDR3 size: 14 residues. CDR3: CASSRGQINTEAFF. The DNA of the CDR3 is TGTGCCAGCAGCAGAGGACAGATAAACACTGAAGCTTTCTTT. Drawing the rest from reference TRBV3-1 and TRBJ1-1, the complete variable domain is DTAVSQTPKYLVTQMGNDKSIKCEQNLGHDTMYWYKQDSKKFLKIMFSYNNKELIINETVPNRFSPKSPDKAHLNLHINSLELGDSAVYFCASSRGQINTEAFFGQGTRLTVV.

The J gene is TRBJ1-1, the V gene TRBV6-2 or TRBV6-3; D remains unclear. The CDR3 extends over 15 amino acids. The V gene's germline CDR1 is MNHEY and CDR2 SVGEGT. Trimming took 5 bases from V and 4 from J, leaving 17 bases between them. The CDR3 DNA reads TGTGCCAGCAGTCGGGCAGGAGTCATGAGCACTGAAGCTTTCTTT. Protein: CASSRAGVMSTEAFF.

This clonotype was recorded only once. The rearrangement joins TRBV3-1 to TRBJ1-6; no clear D gene. Trimming stripped 1 base from V and 8 bases from J, with 9 bases between. CDR1 and CDR2 from the germline V gene are LGHDT and YNNKEL (reference sequence). The CDR3 is 14 amino acids. This chain's CDR3 is CASSQGQLDSPLHF. The DNA of the CDR3 is TGTGCCAGCAGCCAAGGCCAGCTAGATTCACCCCTCCACTTT.

The genes are TRBV27 and TRBJ2-1; TRBD2 matches at 8 bases. The CDR3 has 16 residues. Germline V gives CDR1 MNHEY, CDR2 SMNVEV (reference sequence). J was trimmed by 4 bases and V by 5 bases; bases with no gene match: 10. The CDR3 DNA sequence: TGTGCCAGCAGTCCCGATGCTAGCGGGCCTTACAATGAGCAGTTCTTC. It encodes CASSPDASGPYNEQFF.

This clonotype was seen more than once but under ten times. The chain is built from TRBV29-1 and TRBJ1-2, with D possibly TRBD1 on 5 matching bases. The germline CDR1 and CDR2 sequences are SQVTM and ANQGSEA. V lost 6 bases, J lost 0 bases, and 11 bases lay in between. This CDR3 is 13 amino acids long. CDR3 sequence: CSVGTETNYGYTF. The CDR3 region has the DNA TGCAGCGTAGGGACGGAAACTAACTATGGCTACACCTTC.

This clonotype was seen only a few times. The chain links TRBV20-1 to TRBJ2-5; 14 bases match TRBD2. The CDR3 covers 14 residues. From germline, CDR1 is DFQATT and CDR2 SNEGSKA (reference sequence). V dropped 5 bases and J dropped 7; count of bases not matched to a gene: 6. The CDR3 here is CSAGLAGGGWTQYF. CDR3 bases: TGCAGTGCTGGACTAGCGGGAGGTGGATGGACCCAGTACTTC.

This clonotype appeared many times. The genes are TRBV12-3 or TRBV12-4 and TRBJ2-7, with D perhaps assigned TRBD1 or TRBD2 (7 bases each). With 4 bases removed from V and 2 bases from J, the gap between germline ends came to 18 bases. The CDR3 has 16 amino acids. This chain's CDR3 is CASSSEQGGGTYEQYF. CDR3 sequence (DNA): TGTGCCAGCAGTTCCGAGCAGGGGGGGGGGACCTACGAGCAGTACTTC.

The rearrangement links TRBV7-9 to TRBJ2-6; no definite D call. Germline CDR1 reads SEHNR; CDR2 reads FQNEAQ (reference sequence). V lost 0 bases and J 0 bases, leaving 3 bases between the germline ends. The CDR3 consists of 15 residues. Here the CDR3 DNA reads TGTGCCAGCAGCTTAGCTTGCTCTGGGGCCAACGTCCTGACTTTC. This sequence encodes CASSLACSGANVLTF.

This clonotype has ten or more counts. This chain joins TRBV2 and TRBJ1-2; D call uncertain. Germline V CDR1 and CDR2: SNHLY, FYNNEI. V lost 4 bases, J lost 3 bases, and 12 bases lay in between. The CDR3 contains 14 residues. The CDR3 region has the DNA TGTGCCAGCAGTGCCCTCGGGGATTACTATGGCTACACCTTC. Translating gives CASSALGDYYGYTF.

The chain employs TRBV19 and TRBJ1-3; D gene ambiguous. The germline CDR1 and CDR2 sequences are LNHDA and SQIVND (reference sequence). The V end lost 5 bases, the J end lost 0 bases, and 14 bases lay between the germline ends. The CDR3 consists of 16 residues. The CDR3 nucleotides read TGTGCCAGTAGTCGCCAACCTGAGGGCTCTGGAAACACCATATATTTT. Translating it yields CASSRQPEGSGNTIYF.

This clonotype was detected many times. The chain recombines TRBV12-3 or TRBV12-4 with TRBJ2-1, with TRBD1 identical over 8 bases. This CDR3 has 14 amino acids. J was trimmed by 8 bases and V by 8 bases; bases with no gene match: 11. CDR3 protein: CASREYRGQDEQFF. Here the CDR3 DNA reads TGTGCCAGCCGCGAGTACAGGGGACAGGATGAGCAGTTCTTC.

This chain links TRBV11-2 with TRBJ2-7; no clear D. Per the germline V gene, CDR1 is SGHAT and CDR2 is FQNNGV. The CDR3 runs 13 residues. Trimming took off 3 bases at V and 7 bases at J, with 13 bases between the two ends. The CDR3 region has the DNA TGTGCCAGCAGCTTTGGCACGGCTTGGGAGCAGTACTTC. Translated, it gives CASSFGTAWEQYF.

This clonotype was seen only a few times. The rearrangement links TRBV12-3 or TRBV12-4 to TRBJ2-7; possible D gene TRBD1, 5 bases. V was clipped by 6 bases and J by 0 bases, with 12 bases between them. CDR3 length equals 14 residues. The CDR3 DNA follows: TGTGCCAGCAGGCCCGGTGGGGCCTCCTACGAGCAGTACTTC. Translating it yields CASRPGGASYEQYF.

There are a few counts of this clonotype. The V call is TRBV20-1, the J call TRBJ1-3, with D perhaps matching TRBD1 (6 bases). Germline lookup yields CDR1 DFQATT and CDR2 SNEGSKA (reference sequence). V lost 3 bases and J lost 3, with 12 bases in between. This CDR3 has 14 residues. The CDR3 loop reads CSASTGRHGNTIYF. Here the CDR3 DNA reads TGCAGTGCTAGTACAGGGCGGCATGGAAACACCATATATTTT.